This TCR beta chain originates from a study of early stage breast cancer tumors. Study information: ER+/PR+/HER2- status applied to about 70% of the 16 invasive breast tumors.

Of note for this clone: Its antigen is not known.

Findings and limits, study-wide: Blood repertoires resembled normal breast more than tumor. Tumors had approximately 2.5-fold higher T cell density than normal breast. Unsorted bulk genomic DNA sequencing lacked pairing and functional marker data.

Here immunoSEQ multiplex PCR was the method, and the copy in TCRdb shows in-frame clones only, minus some. The sample shows over 8,500 clones, about 64% of them seen only once. Sequencing was done on a sample of normal breast tissue next to the tumor. This TCR was sampled from a person in their sixties or seventies with breast cancer.

CDR3 protein: CASSFRQGKGATQYF. The CDR3 DNA sequence: TGTGCCAGCAGTTTTAGACAGGGAAAAGGAGCGACCCAGTACTTC. The chain joins TRBV27 to TRBJ2-5; 7 bases are a match to TRBD1. The length of the CDR3 is 15 residues. Germline CDR1 reads MNHEY; CDR2 reads SMNVEV (reference sequence). J gave up 7 bases and V 3 bases, and 11 bases lay outside the gene matches.